This entry features one TCR beta chain sequence. What antigen it recognizes has not been identified. Library generation was performed with 5' RACE. Preparation of each TCR library used about 3,200 ng of total RNA. For each sample, cDNA was synthesized in eight separate reactions using SMARTScribe reverse transcriptase. During cDNA synthesis, unique molecular identifiers containing a 6-nucleotide sample barcode were introduced by template switching. TCRalpha and TCRbeta cDNA was amplified in two nested PCRs of about 17 and 10 cycles, and bead purification was carried out after each PCR. Before amplification, cDNA was treated with uracil DNA-glycosylase and purified using the QIAquick PCR purification kit. The second PCR was the step at which Illumina TruSeq-compatible adapters and sample-specific barcodes were added. Library quality and concentration were assessed using TapeStation and Qubit, and about 5 ng of each library was pooled. Sequencing of pooled libraries was carried out on an Illumina HiSeq2500 single-index Rapid Run using 2 x 100 bp reads and custom sequencing primers. In the paper's pipeline: MiGEC version 1.2.6 was used for UMI-based consensus assembly to correct PCR and sequencing errors. MiXCR version 2.1.1 handled V(D)J alignment, clonotype assembly and CDR3 extraction. To normalise gene usage, clonotype sharing and MAIT/NKT TCR abundance, the top 1000, 10 000 and 20 000 clonotypes in each sample were analysed. After downsampling to 27 000 UMIs, diversity was calculated as the inverse Simpson index using the vegan R package. Paired Mann-Whitney U tests were applied to discordant twin pairs, with Benjamini-Hochberg correction for multiple testing. After the reads were reprocessed by TCRdb, one entry was made per CDR3 protein sequence, with no DNA. The V and J calls shown here were made by TCRdb, not taken from the authors' results. The sample table on file contains some 330,000 distinct CDR3 sequences. Of the sample, roughly 5.3% falls within the top ten clones.

The record originates from a study of monozygotic twins with inflammatory bowel disease (dated by TCRdb to the late 2010s). Notes on the research overall: The full study comprised some 30 monozygotic twin pairs: nine German pairs (four IBD-concordant, five IBD-discordant) and 19 IBD-discordant Danish pairs. The search for disease-associated traits relied mainly on comparing IBD patients with their genetically identical healthy co-twins within discordant pairs. Each individual had, on average, about 151 000 unique TCRalpha sequences and 181 000 unique TCRbeta sequences available for analysis.

A roughly 2.5 ml peripheral blood sample was drawn into PAXgene tubes per donor and stored at -80°C. Without T cell sorting, total RNA was isolated from whole blood using the PAXgene blood miRNA kit on an automated QIAcube. Peripheral blood from monozygotic twin pairs concordant or discordant for inflammatory bowel disease was subjected to deep TCRalpha and TCRbeta repertoire profiling with unique molecular barcoding. Smoking habits were recorded for all twin pairs, with individuals classified as current, former or never smokers. Taken from cysteine to phenylalanine, the CDR3 has 15 residues. DNA is not on record. The germline V gene (reference sequence) yields SEHNR for CDR1 and FQNEAQ for CDR2. Overall study outcomes, separate from this receptor: A decrease in TCRbeta repertoire diversity, as measured by inverse Simpson index, was observed in IBD patients compared with their healthy co-twins. No difference in repertoire similarity was observed between concordant and discordant twins, possibly owing to limited statistical power. The results gave no support for a single strong signal or clonotype linked to IBD. Compared with healthy twins, IBD patients shared fewer clonotypes with other individuals, and the difference was most pronounced in patients with signs of disease activity. Background noise and inter-individual variability may have been introduced into the repertoires by the differing immunosuppressive treatments among patients. Different T cell subtypes could not be distinguished in the analysis.

The sample comprised blood. The rearranged segments are TRBV7-9 and TRBJ2-7; TCRdb gives TRBD1 as the D gene, but with no DNA this cannot be confirmed. The clonotype originates from a human donor with ulcerative colitis or Crohn's disease, or a healthy co-twin of an affected twin (not recorded which). The CDR3 is CASSLGGTGGREQYF.